This record concerns one T cell receptor beta chain sequence. Its antigen is undetermined. The PCR employed 60 Vbeta primers together with 13 Jbeta primers. Libraries were prepared by immunoSEQ multiplex PCR; TCRdb keeps only in-frame clonotypes and omits some of them. This table has about 170,000 clones, around 80% appearing once. This entry is derived from a study of cytomegalovirus exposure and HLA in healthy donors. On the study more broadly: Earlier sequencing of 150 million to 200 million T cells yielded about 120 million unique TCR beta sequences. Study-wide findings and caveats: For TCR beta chains, V- and J-gene trimming was later linked to a missense DCLRE1C variant.

The specimen sequenced was PBMCs. This TCR was recovered from a woman aged 50 to 60 in good health and CMV-seropositive.

This chain's CDR3 is CASSIGEIDEQFF. Written as DNA, the CDR3 is TGTGCCAGTAGTATAGGGGAGATAGATGAGCAGTTCTTC. The chain recombines TRBV19 with TRBJ2-1; TRBD2 is a possible D gene (5 bases). CDR1 and CDR2 (germline): LNHDA, SQIVND (reference sequence). V lost 1 base and J 8 bases, leaving 9 bases between the germline ends. There are 13 residues in the CDR3.